The clone carrying this TCR beta chain was seen more than once but under ten times. What it binds is not known. Germline DNA was also extracted, and blood RNA derived from unsorted whole blood. These data originate in a study of tumor-infiltrating lymphocytes in primary liver carcinoma. With 2 bases removed from V and 0 bases from J, the gap between germline ends came to 11 bases. Germline loops: CDR1 SGHNT, CDR2 YYREEE (reference sequence). CDR3 length: 16 amino acids. Reverse transcription of around 500 ng total RNA with a constant-region primer produced TCR beta cDNA. Libraries for TCR beta were built through three nested multiplex PCR rounds, which together made up a slightly modified ARM-PCR procedure. The two initial PCR rounds, 9 to 11 cycles each, used TRBV1-TRBV30 forward and C-beta reverse primers. TCRdb called the multiplex PCR reads again in MiXCR, with one record for every CDR3 protein. The sample yields 330,000 or so distinct CDR3 sequences, less than 70% seen once.

Study conclusions and caveats: Tumor top-250-clone fractions significantly exceeded those of blood (p = 0.039).

This TCR was recovered from a man aged 40-55 years with primary liver carcinoma and hepatitis B virus infection. This rearrangement joins TRBV5-4 to TRBJ2-2; possibly TRBD2 for D (6 bases). The sequenced sample consisted of peripheral blood. This CDR3 reads CASSFEAGANTGELFF. In DNA, the CDR3 is TGTGCCAGCAGCTTCGAAGCGGGCGCGAACACCGGGGAGCTGTTTTTT.